These 23 T cell receptor beta chains share one sample of origin, sequenced in a study of PD-1 blockade in classical Hodgkin lymphoma. Relapse after autologous stem cell transplantation occurred in every patient, and brentuximab vedotin exposure varied. Measured with immunoSEQ multiplex PCR; TCRdb has only the in-frame clones, and not every one. Among more than 90,000 clones listed, roughly 76% were seen once. Specimen: peripheral blood mononuclear cells (PBMCs), collected before the second cycle of nivolumab. The receptors stem from a human donor with classical Hodgkin lymphoma.

In the case of this clone: Other DNA sequences within the sample encode an identical CDR3. V is TRBV9 and J is TRBJ2-5, with TRBD2 matching over 9 bases. The junction had 5 bases not matched to a gene; V was cut back by 3 bases and J by 2 bases. This CDR3 is 15 amino acids long. Per the germline V gene, CDR1 is SGDLS and CDR2 is YYNGEE. Here the CDR3 reads CASSASGRPQETQYF. CDR3 sequence (DNA): TGTGCCAGCAGCGCCAGCGGGAGGCCTCAAGAGACCCAGTACTTC.

Concerning this clone itself: Other nucleotide sequences in the sample specify the same CDR3. This chain links TRBV2 with TRBJ1-2; D is uncertain. Trimming pared 6 bases from V and 4 bases from J, leaving 6 bases between. The CDR3 totals 11 residues. Germline-derived CDR1 and CDR2 are SNHLY and FYNNEI. CDR3 region: CASRTAYGYTF. The CDR3 coding sequence is TGTGCCAGCAGGACGGCCTATGGCTACACCTTC.

The J gene is TRBJ1-5, the V gene TRBV15; D is perhaps TRBD1 (6 bases). CDR1 and CDR2 (germline): LNHNV, YYDKDF (reference sequence). V dropped 2 bases and J dropped 7 bases, with 18 bases sitting between them. This CDR3 region has 16 residues. As DNA, the CDR3 is TGTGCCACCAGCAGACCTGGAGGGGGGGGTGGACAGCCCCAGCATTTT. Its protein is CATSRPGGGGGQPQHF.

This clone was seen many times. J is TRBJ1-2 and V is TRBV30; TRBD1 is a possible D gene (6 bases). The germline CDR1 and CDR2 sequences are GTSNPN and SVGIG (reference sequence). Trimming left V 1 base short and J 5 bases short, with 14 bases between. The CDR3 contains 14 residues. DNA of the CDR3: TGTGCCTGGAGTGCGGACAGCCTTGTGTATGGCTACACCTTC. It codes for CAWSADSLVYGYTF. Based on the CDR3 plus reference TRBV30 and TRBJ1-2, the full variable domain is SQTIHQWPATLVQPVGSPLSLECTVEGTSNPNLYWYRQAAGRGLQLLFYSVGIGQISSEVPQNLSASRPQDRQFILSSKKLLLSDSGFYLCAWSADSLVYGYTFGSGTRLTVV.

The rearrangement links TRBV12-1 to TRBJ2-1; TRBD2, the table's D call, lacks a check against the DNA. TRBV12-1 is labeled a pseudogene. The CDR3 has 15 residues. CDR3 in amino acids: CASSSRLAFYNEQFF. The CDR3, as DNA: TGTGCCAGCAGCTCCAGACTAGCTTTCTACAATGAGCAGTTCTTC.

V gene TRBV5-1 combines with J gene TRBJ1-1, with TRBD1 as a possible D gene (5 bases). Germline V gives CDR1 SGHRS, CDR2 YFSETQ. The V gene lost 0 bases and the J gene lost 1 base, with 7 bases spanning the gap. The CDR3 has 14 amino acids. The CDR3 sequence: CASSLGQTNTEAFF. DNA for the CDR3: TGCGCCAGCAGCTTGGGACAGACGAACACTGAAGCTTTCTTT.

This clone was detected only once. The V call is TRBV5-1, the J call TRBJ2-1; 7 bases are a match to TRBD2. This CDR3 comprises 16 residues. With 0 bases clipped from V and 7 bases from J, the junction kept 10 bases outside the gene matches. Germline lookup yields CDR1 SGHRS and CDR2 YFSETQ. The DNA for the CDR3 is TGCGCCAGCAGCTTGGCCGGGACGGGAGGAGGGAATGAGCAGTTCTTC. Encoded protein: CASSLAGTGGGNEQFF.

V gene TRBV6-1 combines with J gene TRBJ1-4; 8 bases align to TRBD1. The CDR3 is 17 amino acids. V was clipped by 4 bases and J by 0 bases; unmatched bases: 7. Germline lookup yields CDR1 MNHNS and CDR2 SASEGT. The CDR3: CASSVDRGTATNEKLFF. CDR3 coding DNA: TGTGCCAGCAGTGTAGACAGGGGCACTGCAACTAATGAAAAACTGTTTTTT.

V and J are TRBV10-3 and TRBJ2-1; TRBD2 matches at 9 bases. The CDR3 totals 13 residues. Germline V gene lookup returns CDR1 ENHRY and CDR2 SYGVKD. Trimming cost V 11 bases and J 7 bases; bases outside gene matches: 9. CDR3 residues: CAGGGRAVNEQFF. CDR3 DNA: TGTGCCGGGGGCGGGAGGGCTGTTAATGAGCAGTTCTTC.

A single count supports this clone. This chain links TRBV29-1 with TRBJ2-1; 7 bases align to TRBD1. The V and J ends lost 2 bases and 12 bases, in that order; junction bases with no gene match: 7. Germline values: CDR1 SQVTM, CDR2 ANQGSEA. The CDR3 has 12 residues. The CDR3 DNA reads TGCAGCGTTGAAAGGGTGGACAGGCGGCAGTTCTTC. It translates to CSVERVDRRQFF.

This clone was counted between two and nine times. This chain joins TRBV5-6 and TRBJ2-7; D uncertain. CDR3 length equals 14 residues. The V and J ends lost 0 bases and 4 bases respectively, with 11 bases between them. Germline V gene sequence: CDR1 SGHDT, CDR2 YYEEEE. For the CDR3, the DNA is TGTGCCAGCAGCTTGGTAGGGTTAAGGTACGAGCAGTACTTC. Its protein is CASSLVGLRYEQYF.

V gene TRBV7-6 combines with J gene TRBJ2-1; TRBD2 matches 7 bases. The junction had 9 bases not matched to a gene; V was cut back by 0 bases and J by 7 bases. This CDR3 contains 16 residues. CDR1 is SGHVS, CDR2 FNYEAQ, per germline. In DNA form, the CDR3 reads TGTGCCAGCAGCTTAGCGGGAAGGGGAGCGGGGAATGAGCAGTTCTTC. It codes for CASSLAGRGAGNEQFF. Together with reference TRBV7-6 and TRBJ2-1, the CDR3 gives the full variable domain: GAGVSQSPRYKVTKRGQDVALRCDPISGHVSLYWYRQALGQGPEFLTYFNYEAQQDKSGLPNDRFSAERPEGSISTLTIQRTEQRDSAMYRCASSLAGRGAGNEQFFGPGTRLTVL.

The chain has TRBV4-3 and TRBJ1-2; D is uncertain. Trimming pared 0 bases from V and 8 bases from J, leaving 19 bases between. The CDR3 is 16 residues long. Looked up from germline, CDR1 is LGHNA and CDR2 is YSLEER. The CDR3 region has the DNA TGCGCCAGCAGCCAAGATCAGTGGGCAGGCGGGGAAGGCTACACCTTC. It specifies CASSQDQWAGGEGYTF.

The rearrangement uses TRBV7-6 and TRBJ2-3; D remains unclear. Germline V CDR1 and CDR2: SGHVS, FNYEAQ. V lost 4 bases and J 9 bases, leaving 11 bases between the germline ends. This CDR3 region has 12 residues. The CDR3 reads CASSYALGTQYF. In DNA form, the CDR3 reads TGTGCCAGCAGCTACGCACTTGGGACGCAGTATTTT.

The chain couples TRBV7-9 to TRBJ1-5; D unclear. Germline CDR1 reads SEHNR; CDR2 reads FQNEAQ (reference sequence). V was pared by 1 base and J by 3 bases, with 7 bases between. The CDR3 extends over 14 amino acids. The CDR3 loop is CASSLGTYNQPQHF. DNA for the CDR3: TGTGCCAGCAGCTTAGGGACCTACAATCAGCCCCAGCATTTT.

The chain employs TRBV6-1 and TRBJ2-7; 8 positions match TRBD2. The CDR3 contains 15 residues. Germline CDR1 MNHNS, CDR2 SASEGT. The V segment lost 3 bases and the J segment 5 bases; nucleotides outside the gene matches: 9. In DNA, the CDR3 is TGTGCCAGCAGTGACGCCTATAGCGGGATAGACGAGCAGTACTTC. This translates into CASSDAYSGIDEQYF.

The chain recombines TRBV29-1 with TRBJ2-7; D gene unclear. V was pared by 5 bases and J by 2 bases, with 7 bases between. Germline lookup yields CDR1 SQVTM and CDR2 ANQGSEA. The CDR3 totals 11 residues. This CDR3 reads CSVSPPYEQYF. For the CDR3, the DNA is TGCAGCGTTTCCCCCCCCTACGAGCAGTACTTC.

The chain is built from TRBV6-1 and TRBJ2-7; 7 bases are shared with TRBD1. The CDR3 spans 15 residues. J gave up 0 bases and V 4 bases, and 6 bases lay outside the gene matches. The germline CDR1 and CDR2 sequences are MNHNS and SASEGT. CDR3: CASSVDRVSSYEQYF. The CDR3 nucleotides are TGTGCCAGCAGTGTAGACAGGGTGAGCTCCTACGAGCAGTACTTC.

This chain uses TRBV25-1 with TRBJ2-5; D gene ambiguous. Trimming pared 8 bases from V and 2 bases from J, leaving 15 bases between. CDR1 is MGHDK, CDR2 SYGVNS, per germline. The CDR3 loop spans 14 amino acids. The CDR3 bases are TGTGCCAGCGGCCCCGGGTGGGGTCAAGAGACCCAGTACTTC. Its translation: CASGPGWGQETQYF.

The genes are TRBV18 and TRBJ2-7, with TRBD2 identical over 9 bases. Germline V gene data show CDR1 as KGHSH and CDR2 as LQKENI. The CDR3 spans 17 residues. With V trimmed by 3 bases and J by 0 bases, 9 bases remained unmatched. Here the CDR3 DNA reads TGTGCCAGCTCACCGCGCCCGAGCGGGGGGAGCTCCTACGAGCAGTACTTC. Its protein product is CASSPRPSGGSSYEQYF. The full variable domain, its missing parts supplied by reference TRBV18 and TRBJ2-7, is NAGVMQNPRHLVRRRGQEARLRCSPMKGHSHVYWYRQLPEEGLKFMVYLQKENIIDESGMPKERFSAEFPKEGPSILRIQQVVRGDSAAYFCASSPRPSGGSSYEQYFGPGTRLTVT.

V and J are TRBV14 and TRBJ2-1; TRBD2 matches 7 bases. The V gene's germline CDR1 is SGHDN and CDR2 FVKESK. CDR3 size: 18 residues. Trimming at V came to 2 bases and at J to 3 bases, leaving 13 bases not matched to a gene. The CDR3 spells CASSQYHGLGMRYNEQFF. The DNA for the CDR3 is TGTGCCAGCAGCCAATATCACGGACTAGGAATGCGCTACAATGAGCAGTTCTTC.

The count of this clone is one. The genes are TRBV11-2 and TRBJ2-7, with 9 positions matching TRBD2. Germline lookup yields CDR1 SGHAT and CDR2 FQNNGV. V shed 4 bases and J 2 bases; nucleotides not matched to a gene: 3. The CDR3 runs to 14 residues. The CDR3 region has the DNA TGTGCCAGCAGCTCGACTAGCGGTCCCTACGAGCAGTACTTC. Its translation: CASSSTSGPYEQYF.

The chain joins TRBV5-4 to TRBJ2-7; 7 bases align to TRBD2. The trim removed 0 bases at V and 4 bases at J, leaving 7 bases unmatched. This CDR3 is built from 15 residues. Looked up from germline, CDR1 is SGHNT and CDR2 is YYREEE (reference sequence). The CDR3 spells CASSLAGGSGYEQYF. As DNA, the CDR3 is TGTGCCAGCAGCTTGGCGGGCGGGAGTGGATACGAGCAGTACTTC.